This TCR beta chain is drawn from a study of response to subunit inactivated influenza vaccine. In its sample, this clonotype was seen a few times. The antigen remains unidentified. General study findings and limits: It was the authors' suggestion that each seasonal influenza vaccination recruits few new T cells.

In germline, CDR1 is SGHTA, CDR2 FQGNSA. The CDR3 loop spans 12 amino acids. Between the trimmed V and J ends, which lost 8 bases and 6 bases, there was a span of 11 bases. TCRdb recomputed calls from the RT-PCR reads with MiXCR, one row per CDR3 protein. This sample has 500,000 to 600,000 distinct CDR3 sequences; over 9% occur once, and the top ten carry around 10%. These data are also associated with another study on T cells expressing NK-cell markers. From that report: Scientists made TCR beta cDNA using 5'RACE template switching with UMIs. Each TCR beta repertoire originated in sorted T cells that were CD3+CD56+NKG2C+, CD3+CD56+NKG2C- or CD3+CD56-NKG2C+.

The rearrangement joins TRBV7-2 to TRBJ2-1; D is uncertain. The sample consisted of PBMCs from blood, taken on the day of vaccination. This receptor was obtained from a man over 45 who received an inactivated influenza vaccine. Written as DNA, the CDR3 is TGTGCCAGCCGGGCACCCGGCAATGAGCAGTTCTTC. Its protein is CASRAPGNEQFF.